The TCR beta chain described here comes from a study of cytomegalovirus exposure and HLA in healthy donors. A word on this clone: Relative to the germline gene, one junction end is altered; a read error may explain this.

CDR1 is SGHRS and CDR2 is YFSETQ in the germline V gene. The CDR3 covers 17 residues. The PCR ran on 60 Vbeta and 13 Jbeta primers. Profiled with immunoSEQ multiplex PCR; TCRdb holds only in-frame clones, not every one. The table has under 80,000 clones, more than 70% seen once. The V and J genes are TRBV5-1 and TRBJ2-3; TRBD2 agrees at 13 bases. The clonotype was recovered from a man aged 50-59 years in good health and CMV-seropositive. The sample consisted of PBMCs. CDR3 sequence: CVSSEMTSGGSTDTQYF. CDR3 in DNA: TGCGTCAGCAGTGAGATGACTAGCGGGGGGAGCACAGATACGCAGTATTTT.